Following are 20 T cell receptor beta chains from one sample sequenced in a study of early T cells in non-severe SARS-CoV-2 infection. TCRdb passed the 5' RACE reads through MiXCR, listing each CDR3 protein once. The data show 35,000 to 45,000 distinct CDR3 sequences, about 5.3% seen once. Specimen: whole blood, collected at baseline. Every receptor here comes from an adult who was a healthcare worker with PCR-confirmed SARS-CoV-2 infection or an uninfected control (not recorded which).

The chain is built from TRBV19 and TRBJ2-1, with a tentative D call TRBD2 (8 bases). Germline loops: CDR1 LNHDA, CDR2 SQIVND (reference sequence). Between the trimmed V and J ends, which lost 6 bases and 9 bases, there was a span of 21 bases. The CDR3 is 15 amino acids. CDR3 region: CASRKGAAGVGEQFF. CDR3 coding DNA: TGTGCCAGTAGAAAGGGGGCAGCGGGAGTGGGTGAGCAGTTCTTC. The full variable domain, rest sourced from reference TRBV19 and TRBJ2-1, is DGGITQSPKYLFRKEGQNVTLSCEQNLNHDAMYWYRQDPGQGLRLIYYSQIVNDFQKGDIAEGYSVSREKKESFPLTVTSAQKNPTAFYLCASRKGAAGVGEQFFGPGTRLTVL.

This clonotype has a count of ten or more. The chain recombines TRBV11-2 with TRBJ2-2; possible D gene TRBD2, 5 bases. Germline values: CDR1 SGHAT, CDR2 FQNNGV. V was cut by 1 base and J by 6 bases, with 6 bases left in between. This CDR3 region has 13 residues. CDR3 nucleotide sequence: TGTGCCAGCAGCTTAGCGGGGTCCGGGGAGCTGTTTTTT. Its translation is CASSLAGSGELFF.

This clonotype has a count of ten or more. The chain carries TRBV14 and TRBJ2-7; D unresolved. The ends were cut back, 4 bases at V and 3 bases at J, with 4 bases in the middle. The CDR3 is made up of 11 amino acids. Germline CDR1 is SGHDN and CDR2 is FVKESK. CDR3 loop: CASSRHYEQYF. CDR3 nucleotide sequence: TGTGCCAGCAGCCGTCACTACGAGCAGTACTTC. The variable domain in full, completed from reference TRBV14 and TRBJ2-7, reads EAGVTQFPSHSVIEKGQTVTLRCDPISGHDNLYWYRRVMGKEIKFLLHFVKESKQDESGMPNNRFLAERTGGTYSTLKVQPAELEDSGVYFCASSRHYEQYFGPGTRLTVT.

There are many counts of this clonotype. The chain is built from TRBV12-3 or TRBV12-4 and TRBJ2-1; 10 nucleotides agree with TRBD2. The CDR3 loop spans 14 amino acids. J gave up 6 bases and V 7 bases, and 6 bases lay outside the gene matches. The CDR3 coding sequence is TGTGCCAGCATCGCAAGCGGGAGGGCCAATGAGCAGTTCTTC. This gives the protein CASIASGRANEQFF.

This clonotype was seen ten or more times. The chain couples TRBV28 to TRBJ2-7; D is ambiguous. This CDR3 has 14 amino acids. The germline V and J ends were trimmed by 2 bases and 5 bases, with 13 bases remaining between them. CDR1 and CDR2 (germline): MDHEN, SYDVKM. CDR3: CASSLSQPTDEQYF. CDR3 DNA sequence: TGTGCCAGCAGTTTAAGTCAGCCCACTGACGAGCAGTACTTC.

This clonotype was recorded many times. The chain combines TRBV5-1 with TRBJ1-5; D perhaps matches TRBD1 (6 bases). Trimming stripped 0 bases from V and 5 bases from J, with 12 bases between. The CDR3 spans 15 residues. The germline V gene has CDR1 SGHRS and CDR2 YFSETQ. CDR3 sequence: CASSLEGGTYQPQHF. In DNA form, the CDR3 reads TGCGCCAGCAGCTTGGAAGGGGGTACGTATCAGCCCCAGCATTTT. Full variable domain (remainder filled in from reference TRBV5-1 and TRBJ1-5): KAGVTQTPRYLIKTRGQQVTLSCSPISGHRSVSWYQQTPGQGLQFLFEYFSETQRNKGNFPGRFSGRQFSNSRSEMNVSTLELGDSALYLCASSLEGGTYQPQHFGDGTRLSIL.

In its sample, this clonotype was seen a few times. V gene TRBV2 combines with J gene TRBJ2-3, with D possibly TRBD2 on 5 matching bases. Germline V gene data show CDR1 as SNHLY and CDR2 as FYNNEI. V lost 6 bases, J lost 5 bases, and 6 bases lay in between. CDR3 length: 11 amino acids. CDR3 coding DNA: TGTGCCAGCAGCCGGGGAGATACGCAGTATTTT. Its translation: CASSRGDTQYF.

There are many counts of this clonotype. V and J are TRBV27 and TRBJ2-3; 7 bases line up with TRBD2. This CDR3 has 15 amino acids. CDR1 is MNHEY and CDR2 is SMNVEV in the germline V gene (reference sequence). Trimming cost V 6 bases and J 0 bases; bases outside gene matches: 6. The CDR3 nucleotides are TGTGCCAGCAGCCCGGGACTATCTAGCACAGATACGCAGTATTTT. Its translation is CASSPGLSSTDTQYF.

This clonotype occurred many times. The chain recombines TRBV20-1 with TRBJ2-7; TRBD2 matches 7 bases. The CDR3 is 13 residues long. The J segment lost 2 bases and the V segment lost 3 bases, leaving 4 bases of the junction unmatched. Germline values: CDR1 DFQATT, CDR2 SNEGSKA (reference sequence). For the CDR3, the DNA is TGCAGTGCTAGGGGGGGGATGGCCTACGAGCAGTACTTC. The encoded protein is CSARGGMAYEQYF.

This clonotype has more than one count but fewer than ten. CDR3 sequence reads: CASSSRIAGGAYEQFF. The CDR3 DNA reads TGTGCCAGCAGCTCAAGAATAGCGGGAGGGGCCTATGAGCAGTTCTTC. The J gene is TRBJ2-1, the V gene TRBV7-2; 11 nucleotides match TRBD2. Germline values: CDR1 SGHTA, CDR2 FQGNSA. V lost 4 bases, J lost 8 bases, and 10 bases stayed unmatched. The CDR3 sequence is 16 residues long.

The table lists this clonotype with many counts. V gene TRBV7-9 combines with J gene TRBJ1-2; 9 nucleotides match TRBD1. Germline loops: CDR1 SEHNR, CDR2 FQNEAQ (reference sequence). This CDR3 contains 14 residues. The junction had 4 bases not matched to a gene; V was cut back by 5 bases and J by 3 bases. The CDR3 bases are TGTGCCAGCAGCCCGGGACAGGGAGACTATGGCTACACCTTC. Protein sequence: CASSPGQGDYGYTF.

This clonotype was counted ten times or more. The chain is built from TRBV11-3 and TRBJ2-5, with 7 nucleotides matching TRBD1. Trimming removed 5 bases from V and 1 base from J; junction bases left unmatched: 7. Germline CDR1 SGHNT, CDR2 YENEEA. The CDR3 consists of 15 residues. The CDR3 bases are TGTGCCAGCAGCCCCCGGACAGGCCTCCAAGAGACCCAGTACTTC. It translates to CASSPRTGLQETQYF.

Turning to this clonotype: This clone may be a read error of a much larger clone one base away. This sequence joins TRBV6-5 and TRBJ1-6; no clear D. The CDR3 totals 14 residues. Germline loops: CDR1 MNHEY, CDR2 SVGAGI. CDR3 nucleotide sequence: TGTGCCAGCAGCCTCAACCTATATGATTCACTCCTCCACTTT. Translating it yields CASSLNLYDSLLHF.

The rearrangement joins TRBV5-1 to TRBJ2-7; TRBD2 matches at 10 bases. Germline trimming cut 4 bases from V and 5 bases from J; bases unmatched to any gene: 12. This CDR3 has 16 amino acids. Germline lookup yields CDR1 SGHRS and CDR2 YFSETQ. In nucleotides, the CDR3 is TGCGCCAGCAGCCAAATACTAGCGGGAAGTTGGAACGAGCAGTACTTC. Protein product: CASSQILAGSWNEQYF.

This clonotype was seen more than once but under ten times. The chain has TRBV29-1 and TRBJ2-2, with D uncertain. Trimming pared 2 bases from V and 10 bases from J, leaving 17 bases between. Germline values: CDR1 SQVTM, CDR2 ANQGSEA. There are 14 residues in the CDR3. The DNA of the CDR3 is TGCAGCGTTGAACTCCCTCGAGTGGAAAAGGAGCTGTTTTTT. Translated, it gives CSVELPRVEKELFF.

This clonotype was seen many times. The V gene is TRBV7-2, the J gene TRBJ2-1; 14 bases are shared with TRBD2. J gave up 9 bases and V 2 bases, and 6 bases lay outside the gene matches. From germline, CDR1 is SGHTA and CDR2 FQGNSA. CDR3 size: 16 residues. The CDR3 DNA reads as TGTGCCAGCAGCTTAAGACTAGCGGGAGGGCCAGTTGAGCAGTTCTTC. The encoded protein is CASSLRLAGGPVEQFF.

This clonotype was found many times. The J gene is TRBJ2-7, the V gene TRBV7-9, with TRBD2 matching over 8 bases. Germline CDR1 reads SEHNR; CDR2 reads FQNEAQ (reference sequence). The J segment lost 2 bases and the V segment lost 4 bases, leaving 10 bases of the junction unmatched. This CDR3 contains 16 residues. The DNA for the CDR3 is TGTGCCAGCAGCTCCTGGGGGCGGGAGGTAACCTACGAGCAGTACTTC. Translated: CASSSWGREVTYEQYF.

Relative to its sample, this clonotype is medium-sized. This rearrangement joins TRBV4-1 to TRBJ2-1, with D tentatively TRBD2 (5 bases). Trimming left V 0 bases short and J 2 bases short, with 8 bases between. Germline assignment: CDR1 MGHRA and CDR2 YSYEKL. The CDR3 sequence is 15 residues long. The CDR3 DNA follows: TGCGCCAGCAGCCAAGACGGAGGCCCCTACAATGAGCAGTTCTTC. It yields the protein CASSQDGGPYNEQFF.

There are a few counts of this clonotype. The V call is TRBV20-1, the J call TRBJ2-1, with no clear D. Germline V gene lookup returns CDR1 DFQATT and CDR2 SNEGSKA (reference sequence). The CDR3 runs 13 residues. Deletions cut 7 bases from V and 1 base from J, with 11 bases between. The DNA of the CDR3 is TGCAGTGTGGGAAGCCGGTCCTACAATGAGCAGTTCTTC. This sequence encodes CSVGSRSYNEQFF.

This clonotype was observed many times. At one of its ends the junction is not consistent with the germline gene, which may arise from a read error. This chain uses TRBV7-6 with TRBJ1-1; D gene unclear. CDR1 is SGHVS, CDR2 FNYEAQ, per germline. CDR3 size: 12 residues. CDR3 coding DNA: TGTGCCAGCAGCTTAGCGGGCAGTGAAGCGTTCTTT. Protein: CASSLAGSEAFF. The variable domain in full, with the rest retrieved from reference TRBV7-6 and TRBJ1-1, is GAGVSQSPRYKVTKRGQDVALRCDPISGHVSLYWYRQALGQGPEFLTYFNYEAQQDKSGLPNDRFSAERPEGSISTLTIQRTEQRDSAMYRCASSLAGSEAFFGQGTRLTVV.